One and the same sample provided the 9 T cell receptor beta chains below, sequenced in a study of molecular identifiers for immune sequencing clone quantification. Using its own MiXCR run on the PCR reads, TCRdb lists one record per CDR3 protein. The sample has about 630,000 distinct CDR3 sequences; around 25% are singletons. Material: naive CD8+ T cells from blood, with Jurkat cell RNA spiked in. The subset here: FACS-sorted CD8+CD4-CCR7+CD45RA+ naive T cells. The receptors were sampled from a human donor in good health. Some libraries in this study had Jurkat cell RNA spiked in.

This clonotype was observed many times. This chain connects TRBV30 to TRBJ2-7; 10 bases agree with TRBD1. In germline, CDR1 is GTSNPN, CDR2 SVGIG (reference sequence). The J segment lost 4 bases and the V segment lost 2 bases, leaving 5 bases of the junction unmatched. This CDR3 spans 14 amino acids. The CDR3 DNA sequence: TGTGCCTGGAGTCGAAGGGACAGGGGATACGAGCAGTACTTC. Translation: CAWSRRDRGYEQYF.

The sample holds a few counts of this clonotype. The chain carries TRBV19 and TRBJ2-3; D is possibly TRBD1 (5 bases). Germline-derived CDR1 and CDR2 are LNHDA and SQIVND (reference sequence). The CDR3 length is 14 residues. V shed 1 base and J shed 5 bases, with 10 bases lying between them. CDR3 sequence (DNA): TGTGCCAGTAGTATAGTTCAGGGCGGAGATACGCAGTATTTT. Translated: CASSIVQGGDTQYF.

This clonotype showed up just a few times. This sequence joins TRBV7-3 and TRBJ2-1; D gene ambiguous. Per germline, CDR1 SGHTA and CDR2 FQGTGA. The CDR3 runs 13 residues. The V end was cut by 4 bases, the J end by 4 bases, with 8 bases between. CDR3 sequence: CASSSAMYNEQFF. In DNA form, the CDR3 reads TGTGCCAGCAGCTCAGCAATGTACAATGAGCAGTTCTTC. The variable domain in full, completed from reference TRBV7-3 and TRBJ2-1, reads GAGVSQTPSNKVTEKGKYVELRCDPISGHTALYWYRQSLGQGPEFLIYFQGTGAADDSGLPNDRFFAVRPEGSVSTLKIQRTERGDSAVYLCASSSAMYNEQFFGPGTRLTVL.

This clonotype has just a few counts. The chain links TRBV30 to TRBJ2-3, with 7 bases that match TRBD2. The CDR3 has 15 residues. V was clipped by 2 bases and J by 6 bases; unmatched bases: 11. Germline V gives CDR1 GTSNPN, CDR2 SVGIG (reference sequence). Here the CDR3 reads CAWSIGAGEGDTQYF. In DNA form, the CDR3 reads TGTGCCTGGAGTATAGGGGCGGGAGAGGGGGATACGCAGTATTTT.

This chain links TRBV6-6 with TRBJ2-3, with D unclear. Trimming left V 0 bases short and J 1 base short, with 8 bases between. This CDR3 has 15 amino acids. The germline gives CDR1 MNHNY, CDR2 SVGAGI (reference sequence). The CDR3: CASSYSLLGTDTQYF. The CDR3 nucleotides are TGTGCCAGCAGTTACTCTCTACTGGGCACAGATACGCAGTATTTT.

The J gene is TRBJ2-7, the V gene TRBV5-6; tentative D call: TRBD2 (5 bases). Trimming took off 4 bases at V and 4 bases at J, with 15 bases between the two ends. This CDR3 contains 14 residues. Germline lookup yields CDR1 SGHDT and CDR2 YYEEEE. CDR3 in DNA: TGTGCCAGCAGCCTTTTTACAGAGGGTTACGAGCAGTACTTC. Translation gives CASSLFTEGYEQYF. Together with reference TRBV5-6 and TRBJ2-7, the CDR3 gives the full variable domain: DAGVTQSPTHLIKTRGQQVTLRCSPKSGHDTVSWYQQALGQGPQFIFQYYEEEERQRGNFPDRFSGHQFPNYSSELNVNALLLGDSALYLCASSLFTEGYEQYFGPGTRLTVT.

For this clonotype: Since a much larger clone is just one base distant, this may be a read error. The V and J genes are TRBV4-1 and TRBJ2-3; a possible D gene is TRBD2 (5 bases). The germline V and J ends were trimmed by 8 bases and 4 bases, with 10 bases remaining between them. CDR3 length: 12 amino acids. Germline V gene data show CDR1 as MGHRA and CDR2 as YSYEKL. The CDR3 loop reads CASGEHPDTQYF. The CDR3, as DNA: TGCGCCAGCGGGGAGCACCCAGATACGCAGTATTTT.

As concerns this clonotype: The junction does not match germline at one end; this may be a read error. This rearrangement joins TRBV4-1 to TRBJ1-1, with D tentatively TRBD1 (5 bases). Germline V gene sequence: CDR1 MGHRA, CDR2 YSYEKL. The CDR3 totals 14 residues. CDR3 sequence reads: CVSSQERGVTEAFF. CDR3 bases: TGCGTCAGCAGCCAAGAGCGGGGGGTCACTGAAGCTTTCTTT.

This chain uses TRBV6-2 or TRBV6-3 with TRBJ2-7; 7 nucleotides match TRBD1. Germline V CDR1 and CDR2: MNHEY, SVGEGT. CDR3 size: 15 residues. V was clipped by 6 bases and J by 3 bases; unmatched bases: 11. The CDR3 DNA reads TGTGCCAGCAGAAACGATCACAGGGGTGGCTACGAGCAGTACTTC. This gives the protein CASRNDHRGGYEQYF.